These T cell receptor beta chains were read from a single sample in a study of regulatory T cells in long-lasting Graves disease. Via MiXCR, TCRdb re-called the multiplex PCR reads, giving one row per CDR3 protein. The table shows 400,000 to 550,000 distinct CDR3 sequences, with about 15% occurring only once. The same sample was also used in a study of T cells in Graves' hyperthyroidism and ophthalmopathy.

Sequences were derived from peripheral blood mononuclear cells (PBMCs), sampled at new diagnosis, from a patient treated with antithyroid drugs. Source of these receptors: a woman younger than 45 with Graves disease. Both conserved end residues are part of each CDR3.

TRBV11-2	TRBJ1-6	CASSLDPPGILISPLHF
TRBV15	TRBJ1-4	CATSRDIYRTGDEKLFF
TRBV12-3/TRBV12-4	TRBJ1-1	CASSFGPQTNTEAFF
TRBV18	TRBJ2-3	CASSPWTSGQTDTQYF
TRBV3-1	TRBJ1-3	CASSQGTGGNTIYF
TRBV5-4	TRBJ2-2	CASSRVDSAGELFF
TRBV20-1	TRBJ2-1	CSAAAWVAAFF
TRBV19	TRBJ2-2	CASKPSGGTGELFF
TRBV27	TRBJ2-1	CASNGQGRTEQFF
TRBV10-1	TRBJ1-1	CASSSSRQVNTEAFF
TRBV19	TRBJ1-5	CASSNRGPNQPQHF
TRBV30	TRBJ1-6	CAWSVQRNTLHF
TRBV19	TRBJ2-5	CASIPRGGQETQYF
TRBV12-3/TRBV12-4	TRBJ1-5	CASSFSVGQPQHF
TRBV29-1	TRBJ1-5	CSVADSLNQPQHF
TRBV3-1	TRBJ1-2	CASSVQGGYGYTF
TRBV5-6	TRBJ2-1	CASSYNNEQFF
TRBV6-1	TRBJ1-1	CASSGPGLMNTEAFF